The rows below give T cell receptor beta chains drawn from one sample of a study of cytotoxic CD8 clonotypes in ibrutinib-treated CLL. This table comes from immunoSEQ multiplex PCR, and its TCRdb copy is limited to in-frame clones, with some not included. This table has roughly 170,000 clones, less than 85% appearing once. The sequences come from PBMCs, collected after 24 months of ibrutinib treatment. Receptors originate from a human donor with chronic lymphocytic leukemia. CDR3s include the opening cysteine and the closing phenylalanine or tryptophan. The D gene is left open where the match is weak. Clone size is stated in some rows and not others, as once, few, many or a class when expanded.

v_gene: TRBV28; abundance: few; d_gene: -; j_gene: TRBJ2-5; CDR3nt: TGTGCCAGCAGTTTATATGGGGCCCAGTACTTC; CDR3aa: CASSLYGAQYF
v_gene: TRBV7-8; abundance: -; d_gene: -; j_gene: TRBJ1-5; CDR3nt: TGTGCCAGCACCCGCACAGCGGGGTTTAGCAATCAGCCCCAGCATTTT; CDR3aa: CASTRTAGFSNQPQHF
v_gene: TRBV29-1; abundance: -; d_gene: TRBD1; j_gene: TRBJ2-5; CDR3nt: TGCAGCGTTGTAGCCCGGGACAGGGTTCGAGAGACCCAGTACTTC; CDR3aa: CSVVARDRVRETQYF
v_gene: TRBV7-9; abundance: once; d_gene: TRBD1; j_gene: TRBJ2-7; CDR3nt: TGTGCCAGCAGCTCTCTCAGGGGACAGGGGGACGAGCAGTACTTC; CDR3aa: CASSSLRGQGDEQYF
v_gene: TRBV2; abundance: -; d_gene: -; j_gene: TRBJ1-2; CDR3nt: TGTGCCAGCAGTGAAGACCACATAGCTAATGGCTACACCTTC; CDR3aa: CASSEDHIANGYTF
v_gene: TRBV7-2; abundance: -; d_gene: -; j_gene: TRBJ2-3; CDR3nt: TGTGCCAGCAGCTTCGTTAGATGGACAGATACGCAGTATTTT; CDR3aa: CASSFVRWTDTQYF
v_gene: TRBV2; abundance: -; d_gene: -; j_gene: TRBJ2-5; CDR3nt: TGTGCCAGCAGTGAACCGCCGTCAACGTACCAAGAGACCCAGTACTTC; CDR3aa: CASSEPPSTYQETQYF
v_gene: TRBV7-3; abundance: -; d_gene: TRBD2; j_gene: TRBJ2-1; CDR3nt: TGTGCCAGCAGCTTGACTCCGGGACTAGCGGGAGCCTCGAGCTCCTACAATGAGCAGTTCTTC; CDR3aa: CASSLTPGLAGASSSYNEQFF
v_gene: TRBV9; abundance: -; d_gene: TRBD1; j_gene: TRBJ2-7; CDR3nt: TGTGCCAGCAGCGTCGGACAGGGGGCCTACGAGCAGTACTTC; CDR3aa: CASSVGQGAYEQYF
v_gene: TRBV11-2; abundance: -; d_gene: TRBD2; j_gene: TRBJ2-1; CDR3nt: TGTGCCAGCAGACCAGTTAGCGGGAGGTCCTACAATGAGCAGTTCTTC; CDR3aa: CASRPVSGRSYNEQFF
v_gene: TRBV30; abundance: -; d_gene: -; j_gene: TRBJ2-3; CDR3nt: TGTGCCTGGAGTCCCGGGGGCAAGTGGTCAGATACGCAGTATTTT; CDR3aa: CAWSPGGKWSDTQYF
v_gene: TRBV5-1; abundance: once; d_gene: -; j_gene: TRBJ1-2; CDR3nt: TGCGCCAGCAGCTTGGGTCTGGGCTATGGCTACACCTTC; CDR3aa: CASSLGLGYGYTF
v_gene: TRBV7-8; abundance: -; d_gene: TRBD1; j_gene: TRBJ2-7; CDR3nt: TGTGCCAGCAGCCGGGACAGGGTGAAGTCCTACGAGCAGTACTTC; CDR3aa: CASSRDRVKSYEQYF
v_gene: TRBV28; abundance: -; d_gene: -; j_gene: TRBJ1-2; CDR3nt: TGTGCCAGCAGTTCAGGACAGATCTATGGCTACACCTTC; CDR3aa: CASSSGQIYGYTF
v_gene: TRBV4-1; abundance: -; d_gene: -; j_gene: TRBJ1-3; CDR3nt: TGCGCCAGCAGCCAAGGGAGACAGCTCTCTGGAAACACCATATATTTT; CDR3aa: CASSQGRQLSGNTIYF
v_gene: TRBV19; abundance: -; d_gene: -; j_gene: TRBJ2-6; CDR3nt: TGTGCCAGTAGTATGGGACGGGAAGGGGGGGCCAACGTCCTGACTTTC; CDR3aa: CASSMGREGGANVLTF
v_gene: TRBV6-1; abundance: -; d_gene: -; j_gene: TRBJ1-5; CDR3nt: TGTGCCAGCCGACAGGACCTGAGCAATCAGCCCCAGCATTTT; CDR3aa: CASRQDLSNQPQHF
v_gene: TRBV5-1; abundance: -; d_gene: -; j_gene: TRBJ1-5; CDR3nt: TGCGCCAGCAGCCGTATCAAATTTACAGGGAGCATCTATAGCAATCAGCCCCAGCATTTT; CDR3aa: CASSRIKFTGSIYSNQPQHF
v_gene: TRBV9; abundance: -; d_gene: -; j_gene: TRBJ2-1; CDR3nt: TGTGCCAGCAGCGTCGAGCTAAGGCGGGACAATGAGCAGTTCTTC; CDR3aa: CASSVELRRDNEQFF
v_gene: TRBV11-3; abundance: -; d_gene: -; j_gene: TRBJ2-2; CDR3nt: TGTGCCAGCAGCTTGCAGGGGTTCGGGGAGCTGTTTTTT; CDR3aa: CASSLQGFGELFF
v_gene: TRBV7-3; abundance: -; d_gene: -; j_gene: TRBJ1-1; CDR3nt: TGTGCCAGCAGCTTGGGCATGAACACTGAAGCTTTCTTT; CDR3aa: CASSLGMNTEAFF
v_gene: TRBV4-1; abundance: once; d_gene: TRBD2; j_gene: TRBJ2-7; CDR3nt: TGCGCCAGCAGCCTAGGGACTAGCTCCTACGAGCAGTACTTC; CDR3aa: CASSLGTSSYEQYF
v_gene: TRBV11-2; abundance: -; d_gene: TRBD2; j_gene: TRBJ2-1; CDR3nt: TGTGCCAGCAGCTTACGTAGCGGGGTAAATGAGCAGTTCTTC; CDR3aa: CASSLRSGVNEQFF
v_gene: TRBV29-1; abundance: -; d_gene: -; j_gene: TRBJ1-2; CDR3nt: TGCAGCGTTGAACCGACCAAAGAGGGGGGGCTGAGAGGCTACACCTTC; CDR3aa: CSVEPTKEGGLRGYTF
v_gene: TRBV5-4; abundance: -; d_gene: TRBD2; j_gene: TRBJ2-7; CDR3nt: TGTGCCAGCAGCCAAGGACTAGCGGGAGACGAGCAGTACTTC; CDR3aa: CASSQGLAGDEQYF
v_gene: TRBV6-6; abundance: few; d_gene: -; j_gene: TRBJ2-7; CDR3nt: TGTGCCAGCAGTCCCCGGGCTGGCTACGAGCAGTACTTC; CDR3aa: CASSPRAGYEQYF
v_gene: TRBV28; abundance: -; d_gene: TRBD1; j_gene: TRBJ2-1; CDR3nt: TGTGCCAGCAGCTCCGGGACAGCGAGCTCCTACAATGAGCAGTTCTTC; CDR3aa: CASSSGTASSYNEQFF
v_gene: TRBV2; abundance: -; d_gene: -; j_gene: TRBJ2-4; CDR3nt: TGTGCCAGCAGTGGACTGGGAAGGGCCAAAAACATTCAGTACTTC; CDR3aa: CASSGLGRAKNIQYF
v_gene: TRBV6-6; abundance: few; d_gene: -; j_gene: TRBJ1-2; CDR3nt: TGTGCCAGCAGTTATCAGGGGACTAACTATGGCTACACCTTC; CDR3aa: CASSYQGTNYGYTF
v_gene: TRBV7-8; abundance: -; d_gene: -; j_gene: TRBJ1-3; CDR3nt: TGTGCCAGCAGCTCTCTAGGGGATAGGTCTGGAAACACCATATATTTT; CDR3aa: CASSSLGDRSGNTIYF
v_gene: TRBV5-4; abundance: few; d_gene: -; j_gene: TRBJ2-7; CDR3nt: TGTGCCAGCATGTGGCAAGGTGCCTACGAGCAGTACTTC; CDR3aa: CASMWQGAYEQYF
v_gene: TRBV5-1; abundance: -; d_gene: -; j_gene: TRBJ2-7; CDR3nt: TGCGCCAGCAGCTTGGGAGGGAGCTCCTACGAGCAGTACTTC; CDR3aa: CASSLGGSSYEQYF
v_gene: TRBV9; abundance: once; d_gene: TRBD1; j_gene: TRBJ1-2; CDR3nt: TGTGCCAGCAGCCCACAGTCCGGGACAGTAAGTGGCTACACCTTC; CDR3aa: CASSPQSGTVSGYTF
v_gene: TRBV7-3; abundance: -; d_gene: -; j_gene: TRBJ2-3; CDR3nt: TGTGCCAGCAGCCGGGGACAAATACTAGATACGCAGTATTTT; CDR3aa: CASSRGQILDTQYF
v_gene: TRBV5-1; abundance: -; d_gene: TRBD2; j_gene: TRBJ2-2; CDR3nt: TGCGCCAGCAGCTTAGCCAGCGGGAGCGCCGGGGAGCTGTTTTTT; CDR3aa: CASSLASGSAGELFF
v_gene: TRBV29-1; abundance: -; d_gene: -; j_gene: TRBJ2-2; CDR3nt: TGCAGCGCCAAGAAGAACACCGGGGAGCTGTTTTTT; CDR3aa: CSAKKNTGELFF
v_gene: TRBV21-1; abundance: -; d_gene: -; j_gene: TRBJ1-5; CDR3nt: TGTGCCAGCAGCAAGGACAGGATTTATCAGCCCCAGCATTTT; CDR3aa: CASSKDRIYQPQHF
v_gene: TRBV7-3; abundance: -; d_gene: -; j_gene: TRBJ1-6; CDR3nt: TGTGCCAGCAGCTTAATTGAATGGGATCGATCACCCCTCCACTTT; CDR3aa: CASSLIEWDRSPLHF
v_gene: TRBV6-5; abundance: -; d_gene: -; j_gene: TRBJ2-2; CDR3nt: TGTGCCAGCAGTTATTGGGAAGAGGGCTCCGGGGAGCTGTTTTTT; CDR3aa: CASSYWEEGSGELFF
v_gene: TRBV6-5; abundance: few; d_gene: TRBD1; j_gene: TRBJ1-2; CDR3nt: TGTGCCAGCAGTTACGACGGGACAGGGGACTATGGCTACACCTTC; CDR3aa: CASSYDGTGDYGYTF
v_gene: TRBV6-5; abundance: -; d_gene: -; j_gene: TRBJ1-3; CDR3nt: TGTGCCAGCAGCCGAATTTTCTCTGGAAACACCATATATTTT; CDR3aa: CASSRIFSGNTIYF
v_gene: TRBV28; abundance: -; d_gene: -; j_gene: TRBJ1-1; CDR3nt: TGTGCCAGCAGTTTAGCTAGTGTGAACACTGAAGCTTTCTTT; CDR3aa: CASSLASVNTEAFF
v_gene: TRBV11-3; abundance: -; d_gene: TRBD1; j_gene: TRBJ2-7; CDR3nt: TGTGCCAGCAGCTCGGACAGGGTCGAGCAGTACTTC; CDR3aa: CASSSDRVEQYF
v_gene: TRBV19; abundance: -; d_gene: TRBD2; j_gene: TRBJ2-1; CDR3nt: TGTGCCAGTAACCCATTCGATGCGGGAGAGGGTGAGCAGTTCTTC; CDR3aa: CASNPFDAGEGEQFF
v_gene: TRBV5-1; abundance: -; d_gene: -; j_gene: TRBJ1-2; CDR3nt: TGCGCCAGCAGCTTGGTCGTTGGCTTCGGCTACACCTTC; CDR3aa: CASSLVVGFGYTF
v_gene: TRBV11-3; abundance: -; d_gene: TRBD1; j_gene: TRBJ1-1; CDR3nt: TGTGCCAGCAGCTTAGGGGACAGGGGGCCGGACACTGAAGCTTTCTTT; CDR3aa: CASSLGDRGPDTEAFF
v_gene: TRBV5-6; abundance: medium-sized; d_gene: -; j_gene: TRBJ1-2; CDR3nt: TGTGCCAGCAGCTTGGAGGGCAGGGACCTTTCCTATGGCTACACCTTC; CDR3aa: CASSLEGRDLSYGYTF
v_gene: TRBV7-9; abundance: -; d_gene: -; j_gene: TRBJ2-7; CDR3nt: TGTGCCAGCAGCCCCCGACCGGGAAGGGCGCTCTACGAGCAGTACTTC; CDR3aa: CASSPRPGRALYEQYF
v_gene: TRBV6-5; abundance: -; d_gene: -; j_gene: TRBJ2-7; CDR3nt: TGTGCCAGCAGCCCCAGGCCAGGGACGAAGAAGGCGCAGTACTTC; CDR3aa: CASSPRPGTKKAQYF
v_gene: TRBV15; abundance: -; d_gene: TRBD2; j_gene: TRBJ2-3; CDR3nt: TGTGCCACCAGCAGTGACCGACTAGCGGGAGGTCTTGGCACAGATACGCAGTATTTT; CDR3aa: CATSSDRLAGGLGTDTQYF
v_gene: TRBV6-5; abundance: -; d_gene: -; j_gene: TRBJ2-1; CDR3nt: TGTGCCAGCAGTTACCGAGGGGCTTTGATCTTC; CDR3aa: CASSYRGALIF